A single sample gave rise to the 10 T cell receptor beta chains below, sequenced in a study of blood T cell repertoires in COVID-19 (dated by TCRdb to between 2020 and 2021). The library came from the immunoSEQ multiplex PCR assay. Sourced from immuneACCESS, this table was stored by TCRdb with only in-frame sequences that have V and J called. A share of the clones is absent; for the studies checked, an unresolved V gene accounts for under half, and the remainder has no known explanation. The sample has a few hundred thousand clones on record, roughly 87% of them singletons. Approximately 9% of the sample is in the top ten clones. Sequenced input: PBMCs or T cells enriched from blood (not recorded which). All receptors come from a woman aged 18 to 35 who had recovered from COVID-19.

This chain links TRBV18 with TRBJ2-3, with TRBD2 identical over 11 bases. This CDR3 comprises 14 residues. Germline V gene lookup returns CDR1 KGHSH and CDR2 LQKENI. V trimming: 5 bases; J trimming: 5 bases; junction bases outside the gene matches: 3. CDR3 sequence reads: CASSYTSGGDTQYF. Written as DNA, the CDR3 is TGTGCCAGCTCATATACTAGCGGGGGAGATACGCAGTATTTT.

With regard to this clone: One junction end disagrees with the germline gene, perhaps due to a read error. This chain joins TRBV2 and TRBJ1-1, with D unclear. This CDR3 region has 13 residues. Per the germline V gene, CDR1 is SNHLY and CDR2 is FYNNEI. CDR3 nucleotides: TGTGCCAGCAGTGATTCGGGGAACTCTGAAGCTTTCTTT. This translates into CASSDSGNSEAFF.

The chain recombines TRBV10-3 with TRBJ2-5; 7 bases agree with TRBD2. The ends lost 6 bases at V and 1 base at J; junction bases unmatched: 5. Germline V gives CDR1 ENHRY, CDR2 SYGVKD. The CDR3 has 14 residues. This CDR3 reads CAIRGGMAQETQYF. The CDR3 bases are TGTGCCATCAGGGGGGGGATGGCCCAAGAGACCCAGTACTTC.

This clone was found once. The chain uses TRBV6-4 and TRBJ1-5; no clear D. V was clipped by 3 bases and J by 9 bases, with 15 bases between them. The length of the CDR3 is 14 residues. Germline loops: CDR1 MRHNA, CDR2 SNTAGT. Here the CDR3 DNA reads TGTGCCAGCAGTGATGGCAGTATAGCGGGGCCCCAGCATTTT. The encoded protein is CASSDGSIAGPQHF.

Written as DNA, the CDR3 is TGTGCCAGCAGCGCAGGGACAGGGACCACTGGGGCCAACGTCCTGACTTTC. It codes for CASSAGTGTTGANVLTF. This chain links TRBV9 with TRBJ2-6, with 9 bases aligning to TRBD1. CDR1 is SGDLS, CDR2 YYNGEE, per germline. The CDR3 length is 17 residues. V dropped 3 bases and J dropped 2; count of bases not matched to a gene: 6. The whole variable domain, filled in from reference TRBV9 and TRBJ2-6, reads DSGVTQTPKHLITATGQRVTLRCSPRSGDLSVYWYQQSLDQGLQFLIQYYNGEERAKGNILERFSAQQFPDLHSELNLSSLELGDSALYFCASSAGTGTTGANVLTFGAGSRLTVL.

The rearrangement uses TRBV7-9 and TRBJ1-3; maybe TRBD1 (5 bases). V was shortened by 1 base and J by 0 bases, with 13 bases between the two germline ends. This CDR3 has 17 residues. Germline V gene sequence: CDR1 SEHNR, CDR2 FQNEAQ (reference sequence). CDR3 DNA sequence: TGTGCCAGCAGCTTAGTGAGTCAGGGTGCCTCTGGAAACACCATATATTTT. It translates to CASSLVSQGASGNTIYF.

The CDR3 loop reads CASSPPGTGRAGELFF. CDR3 DNA sequence: TGTGCCAGCAGCCCCCCCGGGACAGGGAGGGCCGGGGAGCTGTTTTTT. The J gene is TRBJ2-2, the V gene TRBV7-2; 9 bases are shared with TRBD1. With V trimmed by 5 bases and J by 6 bases, 10 bases remained unmatched. The CDR3 runs 16 residues. Per the germline V gene, CDR1 is SGHTA and CDR2 is FQGNSA.

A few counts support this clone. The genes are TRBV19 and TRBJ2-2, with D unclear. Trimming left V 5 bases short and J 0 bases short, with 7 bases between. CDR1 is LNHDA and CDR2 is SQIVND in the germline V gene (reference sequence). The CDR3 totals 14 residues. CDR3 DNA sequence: TGTGCCAGTAGTCCATCAGCGAACACCGGGGAGCTGTTTTTT. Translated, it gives CASSPSANTGELFF.

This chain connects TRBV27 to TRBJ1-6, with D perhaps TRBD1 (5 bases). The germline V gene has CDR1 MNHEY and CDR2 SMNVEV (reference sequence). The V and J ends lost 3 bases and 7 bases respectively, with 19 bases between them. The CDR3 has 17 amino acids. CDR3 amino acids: CASSLALLGGRNSPLHF. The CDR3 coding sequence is TGTGCCAGCAGTTTGGCCCTTTTGGGGGGACGGAATTCACCCCTCCACTTT.

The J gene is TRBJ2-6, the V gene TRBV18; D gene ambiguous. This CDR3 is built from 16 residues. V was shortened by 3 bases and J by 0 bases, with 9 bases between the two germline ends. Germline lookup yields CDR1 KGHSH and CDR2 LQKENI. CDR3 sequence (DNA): TGTGCCAGCTCACCCATTCAGTCCTCTGGGGCCAACGTCCTGACTTTC. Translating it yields CASSPIQSSGANVLTF.